This T cell receptor (beta chain) was identified during a study of shared clonotypes between healthy human individuals. The repertoire was sequenced with immunoSEQ multiplex PCR; TCRdb's copy has only in-frame clones and lacks some. The data hold roughly 640,000 clones, with over 65% observed a single time. The CDR3 runs 15 residues. Trimming took 4 bases from V and 5 from J; bases not matched to a gene: 10. The germline gives CDR1 SGHRS, CDR2 YFSETQ. Whole-study results and caveats: Rarefaction demonstrated incomplete sorted-subset sequencing despite large depth. In a few donors, around 5.5% of naive CD4 clonotypes appeared in common.

The donor cohort consisted entirely of Caucasian adults residing in Nashville, Tennessee. Of note for this clone: The antigen is undetermined.

Sequencing was performed on memory CD4+ T cells sorted from blood. Sample subset: CD45RA-negative fraction. This rearrangement joins TRBV5-1 to TRBJ2-5; 8 bases are shared with TRBD2. The receptor comes from a woman aged 30 to 39 in good health. This chain's CDR3 is CASSRAGGGVETQYF. CDR3 DNA: TGCGCCAGCAGCAGGGCGGGGGGCGGTGTGGAGACCCAGTACTTC. The full variable domain, rest sourced from reference TRBV5-1 and TRBJ2-5, is KAGVTQTPRYLIKTRGQQVTLSCSPISGHRSVSWYQQTPGQGLQFLFEYFSETQRNKGNFPGRFSGRQFSNSRSEMNVSTLELGDSALYLCASSRAGGGVETQYFGPGTRLLVL.